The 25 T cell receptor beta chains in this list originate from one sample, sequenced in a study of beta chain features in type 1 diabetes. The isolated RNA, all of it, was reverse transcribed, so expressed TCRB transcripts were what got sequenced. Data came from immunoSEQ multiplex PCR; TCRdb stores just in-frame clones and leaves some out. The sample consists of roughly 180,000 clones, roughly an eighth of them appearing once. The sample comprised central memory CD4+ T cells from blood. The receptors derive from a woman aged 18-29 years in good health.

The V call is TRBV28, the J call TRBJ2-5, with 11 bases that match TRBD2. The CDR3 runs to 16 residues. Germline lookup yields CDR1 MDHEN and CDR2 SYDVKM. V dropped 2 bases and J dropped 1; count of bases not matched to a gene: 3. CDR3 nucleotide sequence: TGTGCCAGCAGTTTAAGACTAGCGGGGCTCCAAGAGACCCAGTACTTC. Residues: CASSLRLAGLQETQYF. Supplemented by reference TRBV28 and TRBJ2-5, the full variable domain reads DVKVTQSSRYLVKRTGEKVFLECVQDMDHENMFWYRQDPGLGLRLIYFSYDVKMKEKGDIPEGYSVSREKKERFSLILESASTNQTSMYLCASSLRLAGLQETQYFGPGTRLLVL.

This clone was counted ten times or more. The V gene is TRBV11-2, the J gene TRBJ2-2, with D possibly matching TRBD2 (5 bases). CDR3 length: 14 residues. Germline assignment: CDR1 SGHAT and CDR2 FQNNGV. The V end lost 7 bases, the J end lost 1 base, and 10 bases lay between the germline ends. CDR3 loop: CASTPAENTGELFF. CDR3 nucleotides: TGTGCCAGCACCCCAGCGGAGAACACCGGGGAGCTGTTTTTT.

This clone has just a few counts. The CDR3 DNA reads as TGCGCCAGCAGCCGCCCGGCGGGAGGGTCCTACAATGAGCAGTTCTTC. Residues: CASSRPAGGSYNEQFF. The chain combines TRBV23-1 with TRBJ2-1, with 9 bases fitting TRBD2. TRBV23-1 is given ORF status, its function remaining uncertain. J lost 1 base, V lost 6 bases, and 7 bases had no gene match. The CDR3 length is 16 residues.

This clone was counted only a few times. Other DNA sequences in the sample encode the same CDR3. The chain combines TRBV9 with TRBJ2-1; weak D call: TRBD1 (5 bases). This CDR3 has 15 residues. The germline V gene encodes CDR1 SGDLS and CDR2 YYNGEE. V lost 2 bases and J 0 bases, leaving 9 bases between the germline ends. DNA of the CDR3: TGTGCCAGCAGCGTGGGGCGAAGCTCCTACAATGAGCAGTTCTTC. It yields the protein CASSVGRSSYNEQFF. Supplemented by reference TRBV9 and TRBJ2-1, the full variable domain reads DSGVTQTPKHLITATGQRVTLRCSPRSGDLSVYWYQQSLDQGLQFLIQYYNGEERAKGNILERFSAQQFPDLHSELNLSSLELGDSALYFCASSVGRSSYNEQFFGPGTRLTVL.

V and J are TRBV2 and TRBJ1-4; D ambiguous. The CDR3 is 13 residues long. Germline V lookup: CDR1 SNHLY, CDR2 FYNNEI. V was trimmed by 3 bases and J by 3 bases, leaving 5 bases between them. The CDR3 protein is CASSEPANEKLFF. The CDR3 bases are TGTGCCAGCAGTGAGCCGGCTAATGAAAAACTGTTTTTT.

CDR3 sequence: CSVDRHYGYTF. CDR3 nucleotides: TGCAGCGTGGACAGGCACTATGGCTACACCTTC. The chain recombines TRBV29-1 with TRBJ1-2; 7 nucleotides line up with TRBD1. From germline, CDR1 is SQVTM and CDR2 ANQGSEA. This CDR3 contains 11 residues. V lost 6 bases and J lost 3; bases outside the gene matches: 1. Together with reference TRBV29-1 and TRBJ1-2, the CDR3 gives the full variable domain: SAVISQKPSRDICQRGTSLTIQCQVDSQVTMMFWYRQQPGQSLTLIATANQGSEATYESGFVIDKFPISRPNLTFSTLTVSNMSPEDSSIYLCSVDRHYGYTFGSGTRLTVV.

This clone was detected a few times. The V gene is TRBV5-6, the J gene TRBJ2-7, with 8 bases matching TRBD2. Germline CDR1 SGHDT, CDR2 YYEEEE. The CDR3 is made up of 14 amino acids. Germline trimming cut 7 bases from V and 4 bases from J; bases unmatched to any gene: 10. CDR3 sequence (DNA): TGTGCCAGCGCCGTAGCGGGAATACTTTACGAGCAGTACTTC. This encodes CASAVAGILYEQYF.

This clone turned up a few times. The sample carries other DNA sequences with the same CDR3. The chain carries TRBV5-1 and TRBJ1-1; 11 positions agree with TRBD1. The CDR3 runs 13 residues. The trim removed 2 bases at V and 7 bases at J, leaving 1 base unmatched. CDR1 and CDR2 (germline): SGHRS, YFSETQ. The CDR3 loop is CASSFGTGGEAFF. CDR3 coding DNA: TGCGCCAGCAGCTTTGGGACAGGGGGTGAAGCTTTCTTT. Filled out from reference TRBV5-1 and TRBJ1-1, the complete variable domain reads KAGVTQTPRYLIKTRGQQVTLSCSPISGHRSVSWYQQTPGQGLQFLFEYFSETQRNKGNFPGRFSGRQFSNSRSEMNVSTLELGDSALYLCASSFGTGGEAFFGQGTRLTVV.

CDR3 amino acids: CASRPSGGYNEQFF. The CDR3 bases are TGTGCCAGCAGGCCAAGCGGGGGTTACAATGAGCAGTTCTTC. The chain links TRBV7-9 to TRBJ2-1; TRBD2 agrees at 8 bases. There are 14 residues in the CDR3. Trimming at V came to 6 bases and at J to 4 bases, leaving 5 bases not matched to a gene. Germline V gene data show CDR1 as SEHNR and CDR2 as FQNEAQ (reference sequence).

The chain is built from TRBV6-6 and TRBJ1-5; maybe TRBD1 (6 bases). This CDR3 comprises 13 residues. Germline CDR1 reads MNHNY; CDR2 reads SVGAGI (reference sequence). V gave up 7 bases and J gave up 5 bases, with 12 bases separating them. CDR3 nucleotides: TGTGCCAGCATTCAACAGGGACATCAGCCCCAGCATTTT. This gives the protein CASIQQGHQPQHF.

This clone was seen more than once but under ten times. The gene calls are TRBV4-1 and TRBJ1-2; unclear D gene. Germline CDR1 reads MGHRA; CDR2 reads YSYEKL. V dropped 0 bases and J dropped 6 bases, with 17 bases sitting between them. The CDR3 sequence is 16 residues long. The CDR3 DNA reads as TGCGCCAGCAGCCAAGATTTGAGCAGGATGAGTAATGGCTACACCTTC. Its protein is CASSQDLSRMSNGYTF.

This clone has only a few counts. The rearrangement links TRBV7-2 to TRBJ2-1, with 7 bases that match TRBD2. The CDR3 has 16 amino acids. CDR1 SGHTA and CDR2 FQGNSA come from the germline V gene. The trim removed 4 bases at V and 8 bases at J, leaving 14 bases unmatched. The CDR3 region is CASSSRDGGSRYEQFF. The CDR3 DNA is TGTGCCAGCAGCTCTCGGGATGGCGGGAGTAGGTATGAGCAGTTCTTC.

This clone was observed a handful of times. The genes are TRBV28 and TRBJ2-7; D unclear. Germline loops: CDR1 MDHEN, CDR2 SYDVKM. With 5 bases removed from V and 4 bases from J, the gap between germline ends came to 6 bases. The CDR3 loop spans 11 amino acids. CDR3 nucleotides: TGTGCCAGCAGTCGGTTGTACGAGCAGTACTTC. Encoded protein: CASSRLYEQYF.

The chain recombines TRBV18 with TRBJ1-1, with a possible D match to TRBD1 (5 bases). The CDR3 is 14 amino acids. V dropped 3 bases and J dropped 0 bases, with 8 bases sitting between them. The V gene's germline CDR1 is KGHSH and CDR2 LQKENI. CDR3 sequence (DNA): TGTGCCAGCTCACCCGACAGCCTGAACACTGAAGCTTTCTTT. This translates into CASSPDSLNTEAFF.

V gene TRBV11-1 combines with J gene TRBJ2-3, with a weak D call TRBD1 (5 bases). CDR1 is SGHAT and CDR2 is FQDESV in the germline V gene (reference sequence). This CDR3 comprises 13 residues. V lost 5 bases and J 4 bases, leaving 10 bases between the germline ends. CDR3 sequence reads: CASSVPGSDTQYF. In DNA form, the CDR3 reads TGTGCCAGCAGCGTACCAGGGTCAGATACGCAGTATTTT. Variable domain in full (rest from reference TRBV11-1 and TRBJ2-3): EAEVAQSPRYKITEKSQAVAFWCDPISGHATLYWYRQILGQGPELLVQFQDESVVDDSQLPKDRFSAERLKGVDSTLKIQPAELGDSAMYLCASSVPGSDTQYFGPGTRLTVL.

CDR3 in amino acids: CASSVEGLVSNEQFF. CDR3 in DNA: TGTGCCAGCAGCGTTGAGGGACTAGTGTCCAATGAGCAGTTCTTC. V is TRBV9 and J is TRBJ2-1, with 8 bases fitting TRBD2. This CDR3 has 15 amino acids. V lost 2 bases to trimming and J lost 6 bases; unmatched junction nucleotides: 7. Looked up from germline, CDR1 is SGDLS and CDR2 is YYNGEE.

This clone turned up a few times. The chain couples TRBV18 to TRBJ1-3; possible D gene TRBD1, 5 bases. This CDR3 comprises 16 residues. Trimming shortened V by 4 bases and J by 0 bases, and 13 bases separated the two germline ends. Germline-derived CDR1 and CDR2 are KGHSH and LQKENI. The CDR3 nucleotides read TGTGCCAGCTCACACACAACAGGTCGCTCTGGAAACACCATATATTTT. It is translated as CASSHTTGRSGNTIYF.

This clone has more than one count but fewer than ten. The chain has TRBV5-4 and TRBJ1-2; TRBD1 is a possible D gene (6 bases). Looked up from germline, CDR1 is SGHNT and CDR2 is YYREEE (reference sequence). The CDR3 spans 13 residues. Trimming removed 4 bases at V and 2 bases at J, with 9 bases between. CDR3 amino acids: CASSQTGNYGYTF. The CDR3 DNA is TGTGCCAGCAGCCAAACAGGGAACTATGGCTACACCTTC.

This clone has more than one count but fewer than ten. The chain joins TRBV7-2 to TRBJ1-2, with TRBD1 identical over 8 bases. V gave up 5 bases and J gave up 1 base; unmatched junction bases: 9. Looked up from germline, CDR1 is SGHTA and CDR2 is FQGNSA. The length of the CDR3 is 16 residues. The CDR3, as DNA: TGTGCCAGCAGCCCCGGTGGACAGGGAGTTAACTATGGCTACACCTTC. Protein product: CASSPGGQGVNYGYTF.

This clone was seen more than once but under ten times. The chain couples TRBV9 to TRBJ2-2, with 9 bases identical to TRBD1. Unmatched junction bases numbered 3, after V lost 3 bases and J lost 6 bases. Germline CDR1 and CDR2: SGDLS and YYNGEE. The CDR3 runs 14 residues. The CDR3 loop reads CASSGTGGSGELFF. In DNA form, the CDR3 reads TGTGCCAGCAGCGGAACAGGGGGCTCCGGGGAGCTGTTTTTT. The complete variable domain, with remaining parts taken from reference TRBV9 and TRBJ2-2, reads DSGVTQTPKHLITATGQRVTLRCSPRSGDLSVYWYQQSLDQGLQFLIQYYNGEERAKGNILERFSAQQFPDLHSELNLSSLELGDSALYFCASSGTGGSGELFFGEGSRLTVL.

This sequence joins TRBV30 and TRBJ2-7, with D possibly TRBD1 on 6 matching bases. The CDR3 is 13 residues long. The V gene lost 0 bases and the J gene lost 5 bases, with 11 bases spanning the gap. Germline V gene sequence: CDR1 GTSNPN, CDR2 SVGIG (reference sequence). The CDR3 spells CAWSVGDTNEQYF. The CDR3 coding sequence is TGTGCCTGGAGTGTAGGGGACACGAACGAGCAGTACTTC.

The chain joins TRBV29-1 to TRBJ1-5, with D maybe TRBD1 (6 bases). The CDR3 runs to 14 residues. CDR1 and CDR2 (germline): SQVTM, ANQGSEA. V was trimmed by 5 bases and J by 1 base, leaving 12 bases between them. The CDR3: CSVLFQGSNQPQHF. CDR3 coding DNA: TGCAGCGTTCTTTTTCAGGGGAGCAATCAGCCCCAGCATTTT.

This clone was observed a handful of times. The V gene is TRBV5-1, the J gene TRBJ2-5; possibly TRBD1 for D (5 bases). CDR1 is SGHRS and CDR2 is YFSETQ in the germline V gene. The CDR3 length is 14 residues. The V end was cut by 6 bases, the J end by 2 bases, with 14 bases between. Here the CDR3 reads CASKNPGWQETQYF. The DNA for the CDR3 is TGCGCCAGCAAGAATCCAGGGTGGCAAGAGACCCAGTACTTC. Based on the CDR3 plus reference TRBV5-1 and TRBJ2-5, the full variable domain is KAGVTQTPRYLIKTRGQQVTLSCSPISGHRSVSWYQQTPGQGLQFLFEYFSETQRNKGNFPGRFSGRQFSNSRSEMNVSTLELGDSALYLCASKNPGWQETQYFGPGTRLLVL.

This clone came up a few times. The CDR3 DNA reads as TGTGCCAGCAGCGTAGTAGCGGGAGATGGCGAGCAGTACTTC. Protein sequence: CASSVVAGDGEQYF. V gene TRBV9 combines with J gene TRBJ2-5; 9 bases are a match to TRBD2. The DNA end favors TRBJ2-7, so the J call may be wrong. The CDR3 has 14 residues. Germline V gene data show CDR1 as SGDLS and CDR2 as YYNGEE.

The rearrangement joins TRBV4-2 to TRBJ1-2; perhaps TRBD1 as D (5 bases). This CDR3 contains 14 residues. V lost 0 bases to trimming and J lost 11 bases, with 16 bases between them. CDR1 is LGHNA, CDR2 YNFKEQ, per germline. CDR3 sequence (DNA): TGTGCCAGCAGCCAAGAAGGGGCGGCGACTGCGTACACCTTC. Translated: CASSQEGAATAYTF.